This record covers a single T cell receptor (beta chain). V was clipped by 2 bases and J by 5 bases; unmatched bases: 5. This CDR3 comprises 16 residues. The germline CDR1 and CDR2 sequences are MNHEY and SVGAGI. These data come from a study of blood T cell repertoires in COVID-19. Study details: Acute and convalescent COVID-19 specimens originated in the United States, Italy and Spain. T cells, B-cell-depleted T cells, or PBMCs supplied cDNA or gDNA.

In the study's own analysis: Amplification of reference gene primers provided the estimated nucleated cell counts. Measured with immunoSEQ multiplex PCR; TCRdb has only the in-frame clones, and not every one. That table supplies the V and J calls and clone size; D and trimming were determined from the DNA. The sample gives 240,000 or so clones, about 85% of which show up once; more than 1.5% is in the top ten. The TCR sequence derives from a young man who had recovered from COVID-19. The specimen sequenced was peripheral blood. The J gene is TRBJ2-2, the V gene TRBV6-5; TRBD2 matches 10 bases. CDR3 DNA: TGTGCCAGCAGTTACAGCGCTAGCGGGGGAACCGGGGAGCTGTTTTTT. This sequence encodes CASSYSASGGTGELFF.